This passage covers 30 T cell receptor beta chains from one sample sequenced in a study of blood T cell repertoires in COVID-19. Libraries were prepared by immunoSEQ multiplex PCR; TCRdb keeps only in-frame clonotypes and omits some of them. The sample lists 220,000 or so clones, 70% to 90% occurring once. Sequenced: peripheral blood. All receptors derive from a woman aged 50 to 60 with COVID-19, enrolled during active disease.

The sample holds a few counts of this clone. CDR3 sequence reads: CASSLGPGTGYGYTF. In DNA form, the CDR3 reads TGTGCCAGCAGCCTCGGCCCCGGGACAGGGTATGGCTACACCTTC. This rearrangement joins TRBV7-6 to TRBJ1-2; TRBD1 aligns across 9 bases. The CDR3 is 15 amino acids. Trimming took 5 bases from V and 5 from J; bases not matched to a gene: 9. Germline lookup yields CDR1 SGHVS and CDR2 FNYEAQ.

The chain carries TRBV7-9 and TRBJ2-7, with 7 bases identical to TRBD1. In germline, CDR1 is SEHNR, CDR2 FQNEAQ (reference sequence). V was clipped by 3 bases and J by 2 bases; unmatched bases: 1. The CDR3 has 13 amino acids. CDR3 in DNA: TGTGCCAGCAGCTTCGACAGGGCCTACGAGCAGTACTTC. It encodes CASSFDRAYEQYF.

This rearrangement joins TRBV5-1 to TRBJ1-2; TRBD1 aligns across 10 bases. Germline CDR1 is SGHRS and CDR2 is YFSETQ. The CDR3 is made up of 15 amino acids. The J segment lost 4 bases and the V segment lost 0 bases, leaving 3 bases of the junction unmatched. The CDR3 bases are TGCGCCAGCAGCTTGGGGACAGGGGGACTCTATGGCTACACCTTC. This encodes CASSLGTGGLYGYTF.

The chain combines TRBV9 with TRBJ2-5; 7 bases map to TRBD1. This CDR3 contains 16 residues. CDR1 and CDR2 from the germline V gene are SGDLS and YYNGEE. V dropped 4 bases and J dropped 4; count of bases not matched to a gene: 13. CDR3 coding DNA: TGTGCCAGCAGCTCTCTTCCAAGGACAGGTAGAGAGACCCAGTACTTC. Protein: CASSSLPRTGRETQYF.

V is TRBV4-1 and J is TRBJ2-2, with TRBD1 matching 9 bases. Germline V gene sequence: CDR1 MGHRA, CDR2 YSYEKL. The CDR3 runs to 15 residues. The trim removed 1 base at V and 7 bases at J, leaving 4 bases unmatched. The CDR3 loop is CASSQGTGVDGELFF. The DNA of the CDR3 is TGCGCCAGCAGCCAAGGGACAGGGGTGGACGGGGAGCTGTTTTTT.

In this sample, this clone turned up a few times. V gene TRBV7-3 combines with J gene TRBJ2-6, with D uncertain. Germline CDR1 SGHTA, CDR2 FQGTGA. The CDR3 is 17 residues long. Trimming took 5 bases from V and 0 from J, leaving 14 bases between them. DNA of the CDR3: TGTGCCAGCAGCCCCGTTTCCGGTGGCTCTGGGGCCAACGTCCTGACTTTC. Its protein is CASSPVSGGSGANVLTF.

The chain links TRBV19 to TRBJ1-2, with D possibly matching TRBD1 (6 bases). This CDR3 spans 14 amino acids. V shed 6 bases and J shed 4 bases, with 15 bases lying between them. Germline values: CDR1 LNHDA, CDR2 SQIVND (reference sequence). The CDR3 loop is CASSPGQLTYGYTF. CDR3 sequence (DNA): TGTGCCAGTAGCCCGGGACAACTCACCTATGGCTACACCTTC. The full variable domain, rest sourced from reference TRBV19 and TRBJ1-2, is DGGITQSPKYLFRKEGQNVTLSCEQNLNHDAMYWYRQDPGQGLRLIYYSQIVNDFQKGDIAEGYSVSREKKESFPLTVTSAQKNPTAFYLCASSPGQLTYGYTFGSGTRLTVV.

V is TRBV2 and J is TRBJ1-2; D perhaps matches TRBD1 (6 bases). CDR1 and CDR2 from the germline V gene are SNHLY and FYNNEI. CDR3 length equals 12 residues. V was trimmed by 6 bases and J by 5 bases, leaving 10 bases between them. CDR3 DNA sequence: TGTGCCAGCAGCAGGGACATTTATGGCTACACCTTC. This translates into CASSRDIYGYTF.

This chain joins TRBV18 and TRBJ2-1; 7 bases align to TRBD1. This CDR3 comprises 12 residues. V lost 3 bases, J lost 7 bases, and 0 bases stayed unmatched. Germline loops: CDR1 KGHSH, CDR2 LQKENI. The CDR3 DNA sequence: TGTGCCAGCTCACCGGACAGGAATGAGCAGTTCTTC. It specifies CASSPDRNEQFF.

The table lists this clone with a count of one. J is TRBJ1-5 and V is TRBV12-5; weak D call: TRBD1 (5 bases). CDR3 length: 13 amino acids. The V and J ends lost 4 bases and 7 bases respectively, with 11 bases between them. The germline CDR1 and CDR2 sequences are LGHNT and FRNRAP. The CDR3 DNA follows: TGTGCTAGTGGTTCTGGGGCAAGGCAGCCCCAGCATTTT. Protein sequence: CASGSGARQPQHF.

The V and J genes are TRBV30 and TRBJ1-4, with D possibly matching TRBD1 (5 bases). Germline CDR1 GTSNPN, CDR2 SVGIG (reference sequence). This CDR3 comprises 13 residues. V lost 0 bases, J lost 6 bases, and 8 bases lay in between. The CDR3, as DNA: TGTGCCTGGAGTGTACAGGCGGATGAAAAACTGTTTTTT. Residues: CAWSVQADEKLFF. Based on the CDR3 plus reference TRBV30 and TRBJ1-4, the full variable domain is SQTIHQWPATLVQPVGSPLSLECTVEGTSNPNLYWYRQAAGRGLQLLFYSVGIGQISSEVPQNLSASRPQDRQFILSSKKLLLSDSGFYLCAWSVQADEKLFFGSGTQLSVL.

V and J are TRBV7-8 and TRBJ2-7; TRBD1 might be the D (5 bases). V was pared by 7 bases and J by 4 bases, with 14 bases between. Germline CDR1 SGHVS, CDR2 FQNEAQ. There are 13 residues in the CDR3. CDR3 protein: CASNPGWRYEQYF. The CDR3, as DNA: TGTGCCAGCAACCCAGGGTGGCGGTACGAGCAGTACTTC. The full variable domain, in which reference TRBV7-8 and TRBJ2-7 provide the parts outside the CDR3, is GAGVSQSPRYKVAKRGQDVALRCDPISGHVSLFWYQQALGQGPEFLTYFQNEAQLDKSGLPSDRFFAERPEGSVSTLKIQRTQQEDSAVYLCASNPGWRYEQYFGPGTRLTVT.

In its sample, this clone was seen once. The rearrangement joins TRBV10-2 to TRBJ2-7; D is unresolved. Trimming shortened V by 3 bases and J by 0 bases, and 9 bases separated the two germline ends. The CDR3 covers 14 residues. Germline V gene data show CDR1 as WSHSY and CDR2 as SAAADI. This CDR3 is CASSEWASSYEQYV. CDR3 sequence (DNA): TGCGCCAGCAGTGAATGGGCGAGCTCCTACGAGCAGTACGTC.

This clone was observed a few times. The chain has TRBV19 and TRBJ1-5, with D uncertain. The V gene's germline CDR1 is LNHDA and CDR2 SQIVND (reference sequence). This CDR3 is built from 15 residues. Trimming took off 3 bases at V and 2 bases at J, with 11 bases between the two ends. The CDR3 region is CASSMGTMGNQPQHF. DNA of the CDR3: TGTGCCAGTAGTATGGGCACGATGGGCAATCAGCCCCAGCATTTT.

The J gene is TRBJ1-1, the V gene TRBV19; 8 nucleotides agree with TRBD1. Germline CDR1 reads LNHDA; CDR2 reads SQIVND (reference sequence). This CDR3 spans 13 amino acids. The V segment lost 3 bases and the J segment 9 bases; nucleotides outside the gene matches: 6. In DNA form, the CDR3 reads TGTGCCAGTAGTATTCGAGGGACAGGTAAAGCTTTCTTT. Its protein product is CASSIRGTGKAFF.

V usage is TRBV19 and J usage is TRBJ2-1; D might be TRBD2 (5 bases). Germline V lookup: CDR1 LNHDA, CDR2 SQIVND (reference sequence). Between the trimmed V and J ends, which lost 10 bases and 2 bases, there was a span of 9 bases. This CDR3 region has 12 residues. CDR3: CATGEAYNEQFF. The CDR3 DNA sequence: TGTGCCACCGGGGAAGCCTACAATGAGCAGTTCTTC.

The V gene is TRBV7-3, the J gene TRBJ2-6; D may be TRBD1 (5 bases). The CDR3 runs to 15 residues. Trimming left V 5 bases short and J 1 base short, with 9 bases between. Germline CDR1 is SGHTA and CDR2 is FQGTGA. This CDR3 reads CASSPQGSGANVLTF. The CDR3 region has the DNA TGTGCCAGCAGCCCCCAGGGTTCTGGGGCCAACGTCCTGACTTTC.

V usage is TRBV19 and J usage is TRBJ1-6, with a possible D match to TRBD1 (5 bases). V lost 4 bases and J lost 11, with 21 bases in between. The V gene's germline CDR1 is LNHDA and CDR2 SQIVND (reference sequence). The CDR3 sequence is 16 residues long. The CDR3 region is CASSKYTGSAAAPLHF. The CDR3 region has the DNA TGTGCCAGTAGTAAATACACAGGCTCCGCTGCGGCACCCCTCCACTTT.

The chain links TRBV5-1 to TRBJ2-3, with 8 nucleotides matching TRBD2. The CDR3 runs 14 residues. After removal of 5 bases from V and 2 bases from J, the junction contained 4 bases not matched to a gene. Germline V gives CDR1 SGHRS, CDR2 YFSETQ. Written as DNA, the CDR3 is TGCGCCAGCAGACGGACTAGCATCACAGATACGCAGTATTTT. As protein: CASRRTSITDTQYF.

The chain recombines TRBV6-1 with TRBJ2-7, with 10 bases identical to TRBD2. V dropped 2 bases and J dropped 5; count of bases not matched to a gene: 9. The CDR3 consists of 16 residues. The germline V gene has CDR1 MNHNS and CDR2 SASEGT. The CDR3 reads CASSERAGGLLDEQYV. DNA of the CDR3: TGTGCCAGCAGTGAACGAGCGGGGGGGCTGTTGGACGAGCAGTACGTC.

In its sample, this clone was seen a few times. This chain links TRBV5-6 with TRBJ2-7, with D possibly TRBD2 on 5 matching bases. The CDR3 runs 15 residues. Trimming took off 0 bases at V and 0 bases at J, with 10 bases between the two ends. The germline V gene encodes CDR1 SGHDT and CDR2 YYEEEE. CDR3 sequence: CASSLAPGVSYEQYF. CDR3 DNA: TGTGCCAGCAGCTTGGCCCCCGGGGTCTCCTACGAGCAGTACTTC.

The chain recombines TRBV5-1 with TRBJ1-1; D may be TRBD1 (5 bases). Per germline, CDR1 SGHRS and CDR2 YFSETQ. The CDR3 runs 15 residues. V was trimmed by 4 bases and J by 6 bases, leaving 19 bases between them. CDR3 sequence reads: CASSTQGGDGAEAFF. The CDR3 DNA follows: TGCGCCAGCAGCACTCAGGGTGGGGATGGGGCTGAAGCTTTCTTT.

This chain connects TRBV6-2 or TRBV6-3 to TRBJ1-5, with 8 positions matching TRBD1. The CDR3 is made up of 14 amino acids. V gave up 6 bases and J gave up 3 bases; unmatched junction bases: 4. Germline-derived CDR1 and CDR2 are MNHEY and SVGEGT. The CDR3 DNA sequence: TGTGCCAGCAGCCCGACAGGGGTCAATCAGCCCCAGCATTTT. It encodes CASSPTGVNQPQHF.

The chain carries TRBV2 and TRBJ1-5, with 7 nucleotides matching TRBD1. CDR1 and CDR2 (germline): SNHLY, FYNNEI. CDR3 size: 15 residues. Trimming removed 6 bases from V and 1 base from J; junction bases left unmatched: 6. This chain's CDR3 is CASSPGQASNQPQHF. DNA of the CDR3: TGTGCCAGCAGCCCCGGACAGGCAAGCAATCAGCCCCAGCATTTT.

The table lists this clone with a count of one. The chain uses TRBV19 and TRBJ1-4; 7 bases fit TRBD1. Trimming at V came to 9 bases and at J to 7 bases, leaving 8 bases not matched to a gene. The CDR3 is made up of 13 amino acids. In germline, CDR1 is LNHDA, CDR2 SQIVND (reference sequence). The CDR3 loop is CASEQGGLEKLFF. Here the CDR3 DNA reads TGTGCCAGCGAACAAGGGGGCCTTGAAAAACTGTTTTTT.

On this clone: The same CDR3 can be traced to other DNA sequences in this sample. J is TRBJ1-5 and V is TRBV19; 8 bases map to TRBD1. J lost 2 bases, V lost 3 bases, and 3 bases had no gene match. Germline values: CDR1 LNHDA, CDR2 SQIVND (reference sequence). CDR3 length equals 15 residues. The CDR3 sequence: CASSIGQGGNQPQHF. The DNA for the CDR3 is TGTGCCAGTAGTATTGGACAGGGAGGCAATCAGCCCCAGCATTTT.

V and J are TRBV12-3 or TRBV12-4 and TRBJ1-1, with D unclear. The CDR3 runs to 12 residues. Trimming cost V 2 bases and J 7 bases, with 8 bases left between them. The CDR3 coding sequence is TGTGCCAGCAGTTTAACGGGATTTGAAGCTTTCTTT. Translation gives CASSLTGFEAFF.

The J gene is TRBJ2-2, the V gene TRBV6-5; 7 bases match TRBD2. The germline V gene has CDR1 MNHEY and CDR2 SVGAGI. The CDR3 loop spans 15 amino acids. With 1 base clipped from V and 5 bases from J, the junction kept 4 bases outside the gene matches. CDR3 residues: CASSYWGGWTGELFF. The CDR3 nucleotides read TGTGCCAGCAGTTACTGGGGAGGGTGGACCGGGGAGCTGTTTTTT.

This clone appeared once. The genes are TRBV11-1 and TRBJ1-4; perhaps TRBD1 as D (6 bases). V gave up 5 bases and J gave up 9 bases, with 10 bases separating them. The germline V gene encodes CDR1 SGHAT and CDR2 FQDESV (reference sequence). The CDR3 has 12 amino acids. CDR3 residues: CASSAGTQKLFF. DNA of the CDR3: TGTGCCAGCAGCGCCGGGACACAAAAACTGTTTTTT.

This clone was seen once. The chain has TRBV5-1 and TRBJ1-2; 9 nucleotides agree with TRBD1. The junction had 10 bases not matched to a gene; V was cut back by 4 bases and J by 6 bases. Germline CDR1 reads SGHRS; CDR2 reads YFSETQ. CDR3 length equals 15 residues. The chain's CDR3 is CASSPSQGAGHGYTF. CDR3 DNA: TGCGCCAGCAGCCCATCACAGGGGGCGGGACATGGCTACACCTTC.